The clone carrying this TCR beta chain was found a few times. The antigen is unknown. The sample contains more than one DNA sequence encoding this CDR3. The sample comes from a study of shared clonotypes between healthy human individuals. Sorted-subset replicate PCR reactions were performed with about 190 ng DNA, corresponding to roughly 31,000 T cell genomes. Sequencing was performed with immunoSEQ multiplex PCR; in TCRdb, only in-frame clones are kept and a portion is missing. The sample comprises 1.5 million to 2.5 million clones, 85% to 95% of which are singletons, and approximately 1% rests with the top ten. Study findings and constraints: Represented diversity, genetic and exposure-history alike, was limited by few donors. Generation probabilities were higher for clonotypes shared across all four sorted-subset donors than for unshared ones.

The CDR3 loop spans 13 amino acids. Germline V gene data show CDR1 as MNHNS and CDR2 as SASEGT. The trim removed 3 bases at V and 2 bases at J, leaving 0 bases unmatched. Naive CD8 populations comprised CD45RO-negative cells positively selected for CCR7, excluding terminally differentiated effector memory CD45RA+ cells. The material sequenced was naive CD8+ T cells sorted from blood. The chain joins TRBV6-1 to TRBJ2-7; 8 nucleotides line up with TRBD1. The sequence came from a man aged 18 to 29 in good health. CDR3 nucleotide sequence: TGTGCCAGCAGTGAGGGACAGGCCTACGAGCAGTACTTC. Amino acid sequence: CASSEGQAYEQYF.